Listed below are T cell receptor beta chains from one sample, sequenced in a study of blood T cell repertoires in COVID-19. Method: immunoSEQ multiplex PCR; TCRdb's copy keeps in-frame clones and lacks some. This sample yields about 130,000 clones, of which around 88% are seen a single time; about 5.4% belongs to the top ten. Sequencing was performed on peripheral blood. The receptors stem from a human donor in a cohort sampled during active COVID-19. The CDR3 runs from the conserved cysteine through the conserved F or W. The D gene is left open where the match is weak. Not all rows give a size; the values are once, few, many and, for expanded clones, a class.

D	size	V	J	DNA	CDR3
TRBD1	few	TRBV7-9	TRBJ1-3	TGTGCCAGCAGCTTAAAACAGGGGTCTGGAAACACCATATATTTT	CASSLKQGSGNTIYF
.	.	TRBV19	TRBJ2-1	TGTGCCAGTAACGACGGGGGGCTCCAGTTCTTC	CASNDGGLQFF
.	.	TRBV2	TRBJ2-5	TGTGCCAGCAGTGAATTAGGACAGCAAGAGACCCAGTACTTC	CASSELGQQETQYF
.	.	TRBV11-3	TRBJ2-1	TGTGCCAGCAGCTTAAGTCCAGCGGTCAATGAGCAGTTCTTC	CASSLSPAVNEQFF
TRBD2	.	TRBV5-4	TRBJ2-1	TGTGCCAGCAGCTTGATGGGTAGCGGGAGCACGTACAATGAGCAGTTCTTC	CASSLMGSGSTYNEQFF
.	.	TRBV7-2	TRBJ2-3	TGTGCCAGCAGCTTATTTACGGGGAGTGTGGTAGATACGCAGTATTTT	CASSLFTGSVVDTQYF
.	.	TRBV7-8	TRBJ2-3	TGTGCCAGCAGCTCGGGGGACGGGAGCACAGATACGCAGTATTTT	CASSSGDGSTDTQYF
.	.	TRBV18	TRBJ1-2	TGTGCCAGCTCACCACTGGGACAAACCGAGAAACCCTCCTATGGCTACACCTTC	CASSPLGQTEKPSYGYTF
.	.	TRBV10-1	TRBJ2-7	TGCGCCAGCAGTGAGACTAGCTACGAGCAGTACTTC	CASSETSYEQYF
TRBD1	.	TRBV30	TRBJ1-5	TGTGCCTGGAAGGACAGGGCCCGCAATCAGCCCCAGCATTTT	CAWKDRARNQPQHF
.	few	TRBV29-1	TRBJ1-1	TGCAGCGGTCGGACGGGGATGAACACTGAAGCTTTCTTT	CSGRTGMNTEAFF
.	once	TRBV6-5	TRBJ2-3	TGTGCCAGCAGTTACAGGCAGGGTGGGACAGATACGCAGTATTTT	CASSYRQGGTDTQYF
.	.	TRBV6-6	TRBJ1-1	TGTGCCAGCAGTCATGGGGGACTCCCGAACACTGAAGCTTTCTTT	CASSHGGLPNTEAFF
TRBD2	.	TRBV28	TRBJ2-7	TGTGCCAGCAGTTTAGCGGGGGTCTACGAGCAGTACTTC	CASSLAGVYEQYF
TRBD2	.	TRBV5-4	TRBJ2-1	TGTGCCAGCAGCATACTAGCGGGAGTGTACAATGAGCAGTTCTTC	CASSILAGVYNEQFF
TRBD1	.	TRBV7-2	TRBJ2-5	TGTGCCAGCAGCTTAACGGGGACAGTACAAGAGACCCAGTACTTC	CASSLTGTVQETQYF
.	.	TRBV4-1	TRBJ1-3	TGCGCCAGCAGCCAAGATGGGGGCAACTCTGGAAACACCATATATTTT	CASSQDGGNSGNTIYF
TRBD2	.	TRBV5-1	TRBJ2-3	TGCGCCAGCAGCTTTGGAATAGCGGGAGGCAGCACAGATACGCAGTATTTT	CASSFGIAGGSTDTQYF
.	.	TRBV6-5	TRBJ2-2	TGTGCCAGCCGCGGAGGGGCCCGCACCGGGGAGCTGTTTTTT	CASRGGARTGELFF
.	.	TRBV27	TRBJ2-1	TGTGCCAGCAGTCACTCGACAGGCCTGTACTACAATGAGCAGTTCTTC	CASSHSTGLYYNEQFF
.	.	TRBV7-2	TRBJ1-1	TGTGCCAGCAGCTACTTCCGGTCGAGGACAGCTGCTTTCTTT	CASSYFRSRTAAFF
.	.	TRBV12-3/TRBV12-4	TRBJ1-1	TGTGCCAGCAGCAGGGGGAACACTGAAGCTTTCTTT	CASSRGNTEAFF
.	.	TRBV10-3	TRBJ2-5	TGTGCCATCAGTGAGTCGAAACTCCAAGAGACCCAGTACTTC	CAISESKLQETQYF
TRBD2	.	TRBV19	TRBJ2-1	TGTGCCAGTAGTATTCGAACGGGAGGCTACAATGAGCAGTTCTTC	CASSIRTGGYNEQFF
.	.	TRBV11-2	TRBJ1-2	TGTGCCAGCAGCTTATACTCGCAGGGGACAAAGTATGGCTACACCTTC	CASSLYSQGTKYGYTF
TRBD1	.	TRBV29-1	TRBJ2-1	TGCAGCGTTGGGGACAGGGGCGACAATGAGCAGTTCTTC	CSVGDRGDNEQFF
.	.	TRBV12-3/TRBV12-4	TRBJ1-5	TGTGCCAGCAGTTTAGGGGGGGATCAGCCCCAGCATTTT	CASSLGGDQPQHF
.	.	TRBV7-2	TRBJ2-5	TGTGCCAGCAGCCGGACCGGGGACTTGCTATTGTCCCAGTACTTC	CASSRTGDLLLSQYF
.	.	TRBV6-5	TRBJ1-1	TGTGCCAGCAGTTATGCGGGGCGAGGGAACACTGAAGCTTTCTTT	CASSYAGRGNTEAFF
.	few	TRBV12-3/TRBV12-4	TRBJ1-5	TGTGCCAGCAGTTTTCGGGGAAATCAGCCCCAGCATTTT	CASSFRGNQPQHF
.	.	TRBV28	TRBJ1-3	TGTGCCAGCAGTTTTTTCACGGGGTCTGGAAACACCATATATTTT	CASSFFTGSGNTIYF
.	.	TRBV29-1	TRBJ2-5	TGCAGCGTTGCCAGGGGACCCGAGACCCAGTACTTC	CSVARGPETQYF
TRBD2	.	TRBV5-1	TRBJ2-2	TGCGCCAGCAGCTTGGAACTAGCGGGAGATGGTGACACCGGGGAGCTGTTTTTT	CASSLELAGDGDTGELFF
.	.	TRBV20-1	TRBJ2-1	TGCAGTGCCCAAAGGGGAGGTCAGCAGTTCTTC	CSAQRGGQQFF
TRBD1	.	TRBV18	TRBJ1-1	TGTGCCAGCTCACTAGACAGGGGCGAGACTGAAGCTTTCTTT	CASSLDRGETEAFF
.	many	TRBV7-8	TRBJ2-7	TGTGCCAGCAGCGAGCGCTACGAGCAGTACTTC	CASSERYEQYF
TRBD1	once	TRBV19	TRBJ2-7	TGTGCCAGTAGCATAACAGGGGGAACTTCCTACGAGCAGTACTTC	CASSITGGTSYEQYF
.	.	TRBV7-9	TRBJ2-6	TGTGCCAGCAGCGAAGGAGGGGTTTCTGGGGCCAACGTCCTGACTTTC	CASSEGGVSGANVLTF
.	.	TRBV5-6	TRBJ1-2	TGTGCCAGCAGCTTCCCACAGCTCTATGGCTACACCTTC	CASSFPQLYGYTF
TRBD1	.	TRBV6-5	TRBJ2-1	TGTGCCAGCAGACCTCGGACAGGCTCCTACAATGAGCAGTTCTTC	CASRPRTGSYNEQFF
TRBD1	.	TRBV28	TRBJ1-2	TGTGCCAGCAGTTACAGGGGTGGCTATGGCTACACCTTC	CASSYRGGYGYTF
.	.	TRBV19	TRBJ2-3	TGTGCCAGTAGTATCGGGGGAGGTAGCACAGATACGCAGTATTTT	CASSIGGGSTDTQYF
.	once	TRBV5-1	TRBJ1-2	TGCGCCAGCAGCTTGGCCCCCGAGACAGTCTATGGCTACACCTTC	CASSLAPETVYGYTF
.	.	TRBV29-1	TRBJ1-1	TGCAGCGTTGAGCAACGGGGGACTGAAGCTTTCTTT	CSVEQRGTEAFF
TRBD1	.	TRBV28	TRBJ2-3	TGTGCCAGCGATCCCGGGACAGGCGCAGATACGCAGTATTTT	CASDPGTGADTQYF
.	.	TRBV9	TRBJ1-2	TGTGCCAGCAGCGTTACCCAGGGGCGGTATGGCTACACCTTC	CASSVTQGRYGYTF
TRBD1	.	TRBV6-2/TRBV6-3	TRBJ2-7	TGTGCCAGCAGTTTCCCTGGACAGGGGGCCTACGAGCAGTACTTC	CASSFPGQGAYEQYF
TRBD2	.	TRBV25-1	TRBJ2-5	TGTGCCAGCAGTAAGGGCGGGAGGGCCAGAGGGGAGACCCAGTACTTC	CASSKGGRARGETQYF
.	.	TRBV28	TRBJ2-3	TGTGCCAGCAGTTTATTCTTATTCGGGGGAAGCACAGATACGCAGTATTTT	CASSLFLFGGSTDTQYF
TRBD1	once	TRBV6-5	TRBJ2-1	TGTGCCAGCAGTTACATCGGGCAGGGGGTCTCCAATGAGCAGTTCTTC	CASSYIGQGVSNEQFF
.	.	TRBV6-2/TRBV6-3	TRBJ2-7	TGTGCCAGCAGCTCAACCATAGGAGGCTCCTACGAGCAGTACTTC	CASSSTIGGSYEQYF
TRBD1	.	TRBV5-1	TRBJ2-7	TGCGCCAGCAGCCGGACCGGGGCAGGGGGCAACGAGCAGTACTTC	CASSRTGAGGNEQYF